What follows are 27 T cell receptor beta chains derived from one specimen sequenced in a study of blood T cell repertoires in COVID-19. Only in-frame clones appear in the TCRdb table, and some are missing; sequencing was by immunoSEQ multiplex PCR. The sample holds over 15,000 clones, approximately 80% seen once. Sequenced: peripheral blood. The source is a man in his 70s with COVID-19, enrolled during active disease.

V gene TRBV24-1 combines with J gene TRBJ2-5; 7 bases line up with TRBD1. The junction had 5 bases not matched to a gene; V was cut back by 4 bases and J by 1 base. Germline CDR1 is KGHDR and CDR2 is SFDVKD. This CDR3 is 15 amino acids long. CDR3 in DNA: TGTGCCACCAGTGACCAGACAGGGCTCCAAGAGACCCAGTACTTC. Protein: CATSDQTGLQETQYF.

CDR3 region: CASSLVRSVGEQYF. As DNA, the CDR3 is TGTGCCAGCTCACTCGTGAGGTCGGTTGGGGAGCAGTACTTC. The rearrangement uses TRBV18 and TRBJ2-7; D gene ambiguous. The CDR3 consists of 14 residues. From germline, CDR1 is KGHSH and CDR2 LQKENI. With 4 bases removed from V and 7 bases from J, the gap between germline ends came to 17 bases.

The chain combines TRBV3-1 (or the pseudogene TRBV3-2) with TRBJ2-5; D is undetermined. The V and J ends lost 2 bases and 1 base respectively, with 5 bases between them. This CDR3 comprises 13 residues. Germline CDR1 is LGHDT and CDR2 is YNNKEL (reference sequence). CDR3 in DNA: TGTGCCAGCAGCCAACAGGTCCAAGAGACCCAGTACTTC. This codes for CASSQQVQETQYF.

The chain has TRBV9 and TRBJ2-3; TRBD2 matches at 7 bases. V shed 0 bases, J shed 6 bases, and the junction held 4 bases outside the gene matches. The CDR3 spans 14 residues. From germline, CDR1 is SGDLS and CDR2 YYNGEE. The CDR3 region is CASSVVAGKDTQYF. As DNA, the CDR3 is TGTGCCAGCAGCGTAGTAGCGGGTAAGGATACGCAGTATTTT.

The chain is built from TRBV3-1 (or the pseudogene TRBV3-2) and TRBJ1-6; 7 bases map to TRBD1. Germline trimming cut 4 bases from V and 5 bases from J; bases unmatched to any gene: 2. Germline CDR1 is LGHDT and CDR2 is YNNKEL (reference sequence). The CDR3 consists of 14 residues. The DNA of the CDR3 is TGTGCCAGCAGCCCCGGGACAGATAATTCACCCCTCCACTTT. It codes for CASSPGTDNSPLHF.

The chain couples TRBV6-5 to TRBJ1-1, with 8 bases matching TRBD1. Trimming cost V 5 bases and J 11 bases; bases outside gene matches: 4. This CDR3 region has 11 residues. Germline CDR1 and CDR2: MNHEY and SVGAGI. CDR3 amino acids: CASSLQGAAFF. The CDR3 DNA reads TGTGCCAGCAGTCTCCAGGGGGCCGCTTTCTTT.

As DNA, the CDR3 is TGTGCCATCAGTGGGGGACAGGATGAAAAACTGTTTTTT. Protein product: CAISGGQDEKLFF. The rearrangement links TRBV10-3 to TRBJ1-4; TRBD1 agrees at 8 bases. The J segment lost 6 bases and the V segment lost 4 bases, leaving 1 base of the junction unmatched. The CDR3 is 13 amino acids. The germline V gene encodes CDR1 ENHRY and CDR2 SYGVKD.

J is TRBJ1-1 and V is TRBV6-5; TRBD1 might be the D (5 bases). V lost 8 bases and J lost 2, with 15 bases in between. The V gene's germline CDR1 is MNHEY and CDR2 SVGAGI. The CDR3 has 14 residues. The CDR3 sequence is CASSNFRGNTEAFF. CDR3 nucleotide sequence: TGTGCCAGCTCCAACTTTAGGGGTAACACTGAAGCTTTCTTT.

In this sample, this clone turned up a few times. This chain joins TRBV6-5 and TRBJ1-2; 7 bases align to TRBD1. The CDR3 spans 12 residues. V shed 5 bases, J shed 5 bases, and the junction held 2 bases outside the gene matches. Germline CDR1 and CDR2: MNHEY and SVGAGI. Written as DNA, the CDR3 is TGTGCCAGCAGTACAGGGGAATATGGCTACACCTTC. Translated, it gives CASSTGEYGYTF.

The V and J genes are TRBV7-2 and TRBJ1-2; a weak D match, TRBD1 (6 bases). V gave up 4 bases and J gave up 7 bases, with 13 bases separating them. The CDR3 has 13 residues. CDR1 and CDR2 (germline): SGHTA, FQGNSA. The CDR3: CASSSRQDAGYTF. The CDR3 DNA follows: TGTGCCAGCAGCTCGCGACAGGATGCTGGCTACACCTTC. The whole variable domain, filled in from reference TRBV7-2 and TRBJ1-2, reads GAGVSQSPSNKVTEKGKDVELRCDPISGHTALYWYRQSLGQGLEFLIYFQGNSAPDKSGLPSDRFSAERTGGSVSTLTIQRTQQEDSAVYLCASSSRQDAGYTFGSGTRLTVV.

The CDR3 reads CASTGGWRLETQYF. The CDR3, as DNA: TGTGCCAGCACCGGAGGGTGGCGGCTAGAGACCCAGTACTTC. The V call is TRBV28, the J call TRBJ2-5, with D possibly TRBD2 on 6 matching bases. The V end was cut by 7 bases, the J end by 4 bases, with 16 bases between. Germline CDR1 and CDR2: MDHEN and SYDVKM. CDR3 length equals 14 residues.

The gene calls are TRBV5-8 and TRBJ1-6, with D hard to call. The CDR3 runs 13 residues. Germline CDR1 SGHTS, CDR2 YDEGEE. The V and J ends lost 3 bases and 7 bases respectively, with 8 bases between them. CDR3 protein: CASSSQENSPLHF. In DNA form, the CDR3 reads TGTGCCAGCAGCTCGCAAGAGAATTCACCCCTCCACTTT.

The chain joins TRBV30 to TRBJ2-7, with D possibly matching TRBD1 (5 bases). Germline V lookup: CDR1 GTSNPN, CDR2 SVGIG (reference sequence). This CDR3 comprises 11 residues. The V and J ends lost 0 bases and 10 bases respectively, with 10 bases between them. DNA of the CDR3: TGTGCCTGGAGTGTGCAGGGAAGACAGTACTTC. It encodes CAWSVQGRQYF. The variable domain in full, completed from reference TRBV30 and TRBJ2-7, reads SQTIHQWPATLVQPVGSPLSLECTVEGTSNPNLYWYRQAAGRGLQLLFYSVGIGQISSEVPQNLSASRPQDRQFILSSKKLLLSDSGFYLCAWSVQGRQYFGPGTRLTVT.

This chain connects TRBV7-8 to TRBJ1-1; tentative D call: TRBD1 (6 bases). V shed 5 bases and J shed 4 bases, with 8 bases lying between them. The CDR3 spans 12 residues. CDR1 and CDR2 (germline): SGHVS, FQNEAQ. CDR3 nucleotide sequence: TGTGCCAGCAGCCCAGGGGTCACTGAAGCTTTCTTT. Translated: CASSPGVTEAFF.

This CDR3 is CASRALTGKIYEQYF. In DNA form, the CDR3 reads TGTGCCAGCAGGGCTTTGACAGGCAAGATCTACGAGCAGTACTTC. The chain joins TRBV27 to TRBJ2-7; tentatively, D is TRBD1 (6 bases). The CDR3 consists of 15 residues. Trimming removed 6 bases from V and 3 bases from J, with 18 bases in between. Germline CDR1 is MNHEY and CDR2 is SMNVEV (reference sequence).

The J gene is TRBJ1-2, the V gene TRBV28, with D maybe TRBD1 (5 bases). The V end lost 9 bases, the J end lost 8 bases, and 10 bases lay between the germline ends. The CDR3 length is 10 residues. Germline CDR1 reads MDHEN; CDR2 reads SYDVKM. The CDR3 DNA is TGTGCCAGTGGGGCTAGGGGCTACACCTTC. Translation: CASGARGYTF.

In its sample, this clone was seen a few times. The V call is TRBV29-1, the J call TRBJ1-1; 9 bases agree with TRBD1. Germline CDR1 and CDR2: SQVTM and ANQGSEA. This CDR3 region has 15 residues. V dropped 5 bases and J dropped 7; count of bases not matched to a gene: 14. The CDR3 nucleotides are TGCAGCGTTATAAAACAGGGGGCTGGTCGAGGTGAAGCTTTCTTT. Its translation is CSVIKQGAGRGEAFF.

In its sample, this clone was seen a few times. This rearrangement joins TRBV5-1 to TRBJ2-7; 9 bases match TRBD1. This CDR3 is 15 amino acids long. Germline CDR1 reads SGHRS; CDR2 reads YFSETQ. J gave up 0 bases and V 4 bases, and 5 bases lay outside the gene matches. CDR3 loop: CASSTTGGDSYEQYF. The CDR3 DNA is TGCGCCAGCAGCACGACAGGGGGGGACTCCTACGAGCAGTACTTC.

This clone was seen a few times. The V gene is TRBV4-1, the J gene TRBJ2-6; D call uncertain. The CDR3 spans 17 residues. Deletions cut 0 bases from V and 0 bases from J, with 9 bases between. Germline V gene lookup returns CDR1 MGHRA and CDR2 YSYEKL. The CDR3 sequence is CASSQEGRGSGANVLTF. The CDR3 bases are TGCGCCAGCAGCCAAGAAGGCAGAGGCTCTGGGGCCAACGTCCTGACTTTC.

This clone is deemed medium-sized (0.01 to 0.1%). This chain joins TRBV7-8 and TRBJ2-7; possibly TRBD2 for D (5 bases). The CDR3 is made up of 13 amino acids. CDR1 is SGHVS, CDR2 FQNEAQ, per germline. V was cut by 2 bases and J by 9 bases, with 14 bases left in between. The CDR3 DNA reads as TGTGCCAGCAGCTTAACCCATGGTGAGGGGCAGTACTTC. Amino acid sequence: CASSLTHGEGQYF. Supplemented by reference TRBV7-8 and TRBJ2-7, the full variable domain reads GAGVSQSPRYKVAKRGQDVALRCDPISGHVSLFWYQQALGQGPEFLTYFQNEAQLDKSGLPSDRFFAERPEGSVSTLKIQRTQQEDSAVYLCASSLTHGEGQYFGPGTRLTVT.

The chain couples TRBV18 to TRBJ1-5, with a tentative D call TRBD1 (5 bases). CDR1 is KGHSH, CDR2 LQKENI, per germline. This CDR3 region has 15 residues. Trimming left V 3 bases short and J 0 bases short, with 9 bases between. CDR3 loop: CASSPGPNSNQPQHF. For the CDR3, the DNA is TGTGCCAGCTCACCGGGGCCAAATAGCAATCAGCCCCAGCATTTT. Full variable domain (rest looked up from reference TRBV18 and TRBJ1-5): NAGVMQNPRHLVRRRGQEARLRCSPMKGHSHVYWYRQLPEEGLKFMVYLQKENIIDESGMPKERFSAEFPKEGPSILRIQQVVRGDSAAYFCASSPGPNSNQPQHFGDGTRLSIL.

The gene calls are TRBV10-3 and TRBJ1-6; D perhaps matches TRBD1 (6 bases). Germline loops: CDR1 ENHRY, CDR2 SYGVKD. The V and J ends lost 5 bases and 5 bases respectively, with 7 bases between them. The CDR3 totals 13 residues. This CDR3 is CAISRTDNSPLHF. The CDR3 DNA reads as TGTGCCATCAGTCGGACAGATAATTCACCCCTCCACTTT.

V usage is TRBV28 and J usage is TRBJ2-7; the D is unclear. Germline values: CDR1 MDHEN, CDR2 SYDVKM. The V end was cut by 1 base, the J end by 2 bases, with 6 bases between. This CDR3 is 13 amino acids long. In nucleotides, the CDR3 is TGTGCCAGCAGTTTATACTATACCTACGAGCAGTACTTC. This sequence encodes CASSLYYTYEQYF.

This rearrangement joins TRBV2 to TRBJ1-2; maybe TRBD1 (5 bases). The V end was cut by 10 bases, the J end by 1 base, with 10 bases between. The CDR3 contains 12 residues. Germline values: CDR1 SNHLY, CDR2 FYNNEI. The CDR3 reads CAKRGLNYGYTF. Written as DNA, the CDR3 is TGTGCCAAAAGGGGTCTTAACTATGGCTACACCTTC.

The V call is TRBV6-2 or TRBV6-3, the J call TRBJ2-5, with D possibly matching TRBD1 (7 bases). The V gene lost 2 bases and the J gene lost 5 bases, with 12 bases spanning the gap. Germline-derived CDR1 and CDR2 are MNHEY and SVGEGT. The CDR3 contains 14 residues. The CDR3 sequence: CASSYATGRETQYF. The CDR3, as DNA: TGTGCCAGCAGTTACGCGACAGGGAGGGAGACCCAGTACTTC.

The chain recombines TRBV5-1 with TRBJ2-5; 7 bases agree with TRBD1. Germline V gene lookup returns CDR1 SGHRS and CDR2 YFSETQ. The CDR3 sequence is 14 residues long. V lost 2 bases and J lost 5; bases outside the gene matches: 6. The CDR3 DNA sequence: TGCGCCAGCAGCTTACAGGGGAATAGCGAGACCCAGTACTTC. Translating it yields CASSLQGNSETQYF.

The rearrangement uses TRBV5-6 and TRBJ1-4; the D gene is possibly TRBD1 (5 bases). Germline CDR1 SGHDT, CDR2 YYEEEE. The CDR3 is 13 residues long. Trimming removed 5 bases at V and 10 bases at J, with 15 bases between. CDR3 bases: TGTGCCAGCAGACTTCGACAGTCTAGAAAACTGTTTTTT. Translated, it gives CASRLRQSRKLFF. The full variable domain, completed using reference TRBV5-6 and TRBJ1-4, is DAGVTQSPTHLIKTRGQQVTLRCSPKSGHDTVSWYQQALGQGPQFIFQYYEEEERQRGNFPDRFSGHQFPNYSSELNVNALLLGDSALYLCASRLRQSRKLFFGSGTQLSVL.